Each of the 10 T cell receptor beta chains below was sequenced from the same sample in a study of response to subunit inactivated influenza vaccine. TCRdb analysed the RT-PCR reads with MiXCR anew, one entry per CDR3 protein. This table has more than 200,000 distinct CDR3 sequences, 12% appearing once. This material consisted of non-naive T cells sorted from PBMCs, taken roughly 2 weeks before vaccination. These receptors were obtained from a man aged 45-60 years who received an inactivated influenza vaccine.

In this sample, this clonotype turned up many times. This chain joins TRBV20-1 and TRBJ1-1, with TRBD1 as a possible D gene (6 bases). This CDR3 contains 12 residues. The germline gives CDR1 DFQATT, CDR2 SNEGSKA (reference sequence). V lost 6 bases and J 5 bases, leaving 13 bases between the germline ends. DNA of the CDR3: TGCAGTGCCAGCGAAAGGGGGACTGAAGCTTTCTTT. Translating gives CSASERGTEAFF.

The chain employs TRBV11-2 and TRBJ2-1, with 8 nucleotides matching TRBD2. Germline values: CDR1 SGHAT, CDR2 FQNNGV. This CDR3 is 16 amino acids long. Germline trimming cut 5 bases from V and 0 bases from J; bases unmatched to any gene: 6. The CDR3 coding sequence is TGTGCCAGCAGCACCGGGAGGGGGAGCTCCTACAATGAGCAGTTCTTC. Translation: CASSTGRGSSYNEQFF.

In this sample, this clonotype turned up many times. The chain has TRBV12-3 or TRBV12-4 and TRBJ2-2, with a weak D call TRBD1 (5 bases). CDR3 length: 13 amino acids. V lost 8 bases to trimming and J lost 3 bases, with 10 bases between them. The CDR3 region has the DNA TGTGCCAGCCTGGCAGGGTACACCGGGGAGCTGTTTTTT. Protein sequence: CASLAGYTGELFF.

There are many counts of this clonotype. V usage is TRBV15 and J usage is TRBJ2-3; weak D call: TRBD2 (5 bases). The CDR3 has 16 residues. Germline assignment: CDR1 LNHNV and CDR2 YYDKDF (reference sequence). Trimming removed 0 bases at V and 0 bases at J, with 10 bases between. The CDR3 region is CATSRDREPSTDTQYF. The CDR3 nucleotides are TGTGCCACCAGCAGAGATCGGGAACCCAGCACAGATACGCAGTATTTT.

CDR3 sequence reads: CASTSGSYNEQFF. The DNA of the CDR3 is TGTGCCAGTACCTCCGGGTCCTACAATGAGCAGTTCTTC. This chain connects TRBV19 to TRBJ2-1; no firm D call. The CDR3 is made up of 13 amino acids. V shed 7 bases and J shed 1 base, with 8 bases lying between them. Germline CDR1 reads LNHDA; CDR2 reads SQIVND (reference sequence).

This clonotype was seen a handful of times. The chain has TRBV19 and TRBJ2-6; 8 nucleotides match TRBD2. The CDR3 totals 18 residues. CDR1 and CDR2 from the germline V gene are LNHDA and SQIVND (reference sequence). With 6 bases clipped from V and 0 bases from J, the junction kept 10 bases outside the gene matches. The CDR3 DNA reads as TGTGCCAGTAGAGTCTCCAGCGGGGGAATCTCTGGGGCCAACGTCCTGACTTTC. Its translation is CASRVSSGGISGANVLTF.

This clonotype appeared a few times. The chain uses TRBV4-3 and TRBJ2-3; D possibly corresponds to TRBD2 (5 bases). The CDR3 is 14 residues long. Deletions cut 3 bases from V and 2 bases from J, with 9 bases between. From germline, CDR1 is LGHNA and CDR2 YSLEER. The CDR3 DNA reads as TGCGCCAGCAGCCAGGACCTAGCCACAGATACGCAGTATTTT. Its protein product is CASSQDLATDTQYF.

This clonotype was found a few times. The chain joins TRBV7-9 to TRBJ2-3, with no clear D. V was clipped by 0 bases and J by 2 bases, with 9 bases between them. This CDR3 spans 15 amino acids. Germline CDR1 and CDR2: SEHNR and FQNEAQ (reference sequence). CDR3: CASSLAGSNTDTQYF. Here the CDR3 DNA reads TGTGCCAGCAGCTTAGCGGGATCGAACACAGATACGCAGTATTTT.

This clonotype was counted between two and nine times. This chain links TRBV2 with TRBJ2-3; D perhaps matches TRBD1 (6 bases). CDR3 length: 13 residues. V shed 2 bases and J shed 4 bases, with 7 bases lying between them. CDR1 is SNHLY and CDR2 is FYNNEI in the germline V gene. The CDR3 DNA is TGTGCCAGCAGTGAAACAGGGTCAGATACGCAGTATTTT. Protein: CASSETGSDTQYF.

This clonotype was found many times. The chain has TRBV12-3 or TRBV12-4 and TRBJ2-1; 9 bases are shared with TRBD2. The CDR3 length is 16 residues. V shed 4 bases, J shed 2 bases, and the junction held 6 bases outside the gene matches. The CDR3 spells CASSSSSGRPYNEQFF. The CDR3 DNA reads TGTGCCAGCAGTTCCTCCAGCGGGAGGCCCTACAATGAGCAGTTCTTC.